The clone carrying this T cell receptor (beta chain) was observed once. The CDR3 extends over 13 amino acids. V was shortened by 4 bases and J by 5 bases, with 9 bases between the two germline ends. Germline V gene sequence: CDR1 MNHEY, CDR2 SVGAGI. The data were taken from a study of blood T cell repertoires in COVID-19. Across the study: COVID-19 samples collected from the United States, Italy and Spain covered acute and convalescent phases. T cells, B-cell-depleted T cells, or PBMCs supplied cDNA or gDNA.

Participants reported their clinical history, and cohort assignment relied on those reports. Donors of Cohort 3 who recovered were those that had two negative PCRs, clearance, or symptom resolution. Produced via immunoSEQ multiplex PCR; TCRdb's table is partial and in-frame only. In the table there are approximately 400,000 clones, approximately 89% of which are singletons. The chain links TRBV6-5 to TRBJ1-3; D is perhaps TRBD1 (6 bases). Sample: PBMCs or T cells enriched from blood (not recorded which). The source is a man aged 25 to 40 who had recovered from COVID-19. The CDR3: CASSSTGRNTIYF. CDR3 in DNA: TGTGCCAGCAGTTCGACAGGCAGAAACACCATATATTTT.